The clone carrying this T cell receptor gamma chain occurred a few times. The target antigen is unknown. The sorted cells were CD3+ Vdelta1+ Vdelta2- thymocytes from alphabeta-depleted thymus. The record originates from a study of Vδ1+ human thymocytes. Study-wide results and caveats: Many TRG clonotypes were shared between donors; TRD repertoires were essentially private. In the thymus, TRG and TRD repertoires looked highly polyclonal with Gaussian CDR3 lengths. Despite high sort purity, about 19% of thymic T cell receptor delta sequences were Vdelta2.

The trim removed 6 bases at V and 5 bases at J, leaving 6 bases unmatched. The CDR3 runs to 13 residues. Germline V gene data show CDR1 as VINAFY and CDR2 as YDVSNSKD. Sequences come from RNA converted to cDNA by reverse transcription. The CDR3 regions were amplified by multiplex PCR from V-gene primers to a constant-region primer. TCRdb redid the clone calls on the multiplex PCR reads with CATT. The table lists tens of thousands of gamma-chain clones, 20% to 25% of them singletons. V is TRGV5 and J is TRGJP1. Input material: Vdelta1+ gamma-delta thymocytes from the thymus. Subset in this sample: FACS-sorted CD3+ TCRalphabeta- TCRVdelta1+ TCRVdelta2- thymocytes. The receptor's source is a boy less than two years old who had congenital heart surgery. DNA for the CDR3: TGTGCCACCTGGACTGGGACTGGTTGGTTCAAGATATTT. It is translated as CATWTGTGWFKIF.